These 29 T cell receptor beta chains originate from one sample sequenced in a study of blood T cell repertoires in COVID-19. TCRdb's table, derived via immunoSEQ multiplex PCR, lists solely in-frame clones and lacks some. The profile covers roughly 100,000 clones, with about four fifths appearing a single time and less than 20% taken by the ten largest. The sequenced sample was peripheral blood. These receptors all come from a woman of 80 years or more with active or convalescent COVID-19.

V is TRBV28 and J is TRBJ1-2, with D tentatively TRBD1 (6 bases). The germline V and J ends were trimmed by 6 bases and 7 bases, with 15 bases remaining between them. Germline V gene lookup returns CDR1 MDHEN and CDR2 SYDVKM. CDR3 length: 13 residues. CDR3 in DNA: TGTGCCAGCAGGGAGACAGGATGGAGTGGCTACACCTTC. Amino acid sequence: CASRETGWSGYTF.

This chain links TRBV2 with TRBJ1-4; no firm D call. The germline V gene has CDR1 SNHLY and CDR2 FYNNEI. The CDR3 runs 14 residues. Deletions cut 5 bases from V and 11 bases from J, with 18 bases between. The CDR3 DNA sequence: TGTGCCAGCAGTTACGAACCTGTTCGTGAGAAACTGTTTTTT. It encodes CASSYEPVREKLFF.

The rearrangement uses TRBV6-5 and TRBJ1-1; tentatively, D is TRBD1 (6 bases). CDR3 size: 15 residues. Trimming stripped 7 bases from V and 0 bases from J, with 15 bases between. CDR1 MNHEY and CDR2 SVGAGI come from the germline V gene. The CDR3 DNA reads TGTGCCAGCATTCTAAACAGGGACCTGAACACTGAAGCTTTCTTT. Protein sequence: CASILNRDLNTEAFF.

J is TRBJ2-7 and V is TRBV10-3, with 11 nucleotides matching TRBD1. The V and J ends lost 2 bases and 5 bases, in that order; junction bases with no gene match: 5. Germline-derived CDR1 and CDR2 are ENHRY and SYGVKD. CDR3 length: 15 amino acids. The chain's CDR3 is CAISEQPGQGDEQYF. As DNA, the CDR3 is TGTGCCATCAGTGAGCAGCCGGGACAGGGGGACGAGCAGTACTTC.

The V call is TRBV3-1 (or the pseudogene TRBV3-2), the J call TRBJ2-5, with 7 bases identical to TRBD2. J was trimmed by 5 bases and V by 5 bases; bases with no gene match: 5. The CDR3 spans 13 residues. Germline CDR1 is LGHDT and CDR2 is YNNKEL (reference sequence). The CDR3 DNA reads TGTGCCAGCAGCTATTACGGGGGGGAGACCCAGTACTTC. Translating it yields CASSYYGGETQYF.

The V gene is TRBV25-1, the J gene TRBJ2-5, with 8 bases lining up with TRBD1. Germline CDR1 MGHDK, CDR2 SYGVNS. The CDR3 has 13 amino acids. The ends lost 8 bases at V and 5 bases at J; junction bases unmatched: 7. CDR3 sequence: CASADRGLETQYF. DNA of the CDR3: TGTGCCAGCGCCGACAGGGGCTTGGAGACCCAGTACTTC. Filled out from reference TRBV25-1 and TRBJ2-5, the complete variable domain reads EADIYQTPRYLVIGTGKKITLECSQTMGHDKMYWYQQDPGMELHLIHYSYGVNSTEKGDLSSESTVSRIRTEHFPLTLESARPSHTSQYLCASADRGLETQYFGPGTRLLVL.

This chain connects TRBV7-9 to TRBJ2-1, with TRBD2 matching 8 bases. The germline V gene encodes CDR1 SEHNR and CDR2 FQNEAQ (reference sequence). The CDR3 contains 13 residues. The V and J ends lost 3 bases and 10 bases, in that order; junction bases with no gene match: 5. The CDR3 DNA reads TGTGCCAGCAGCTTCCGGGAGGGGAGGGAGCAGTTCTTC. This sequence encodes CASSFREGREQFF.

V is TRBV27 and J is TRBJ1-4; D unclear. Trimming removed 6 bases from V and 8 bases from J, with 10 bases in between. Germline CDR1 and CDR2: MNHEY and SMNVEV (reference sequence). This CDR3 contains 12 residues. This CDR3 reads CASSTAGEKLFF. CDR3 sequence (DNA): TGTGCCAGCAGCACAGCTGGGGAAAAACTGTTTTTT.

The J gene is TRBJ1-4, the V gene TRBV18, with D unclear. CDR1 and CDR2 from the germline V gene are KGHSH and LQKENI. Trimming removed 1 base from V and 5 bases from J, with 5 bases in between. This CDR3 has 13 amino acids. The CDR3 DNA sequence: TGTGCCAGCTCACCACTAGAAAATGAAAAACTGTTTTTT. Translated: CASSPLENEKLFF.

Note on this clone: The junction departs from the called germline gene at one end, perhaps through a read error. The rearrangement uses TRBV5-1 and TRBJ2-1, with 9 bases fitting TRBD2. This CDR3 contains 16 residues. Germline V gene data show CDR1 as SGHRS and CDR2 as YFSETQ. The CDR3 DNA is TGTGCCAGCAGTTGGGGACTAGCAGACTCCTACAATGAGCAGTTCTTC. It encodes CASSWGLADSYNEQFF.

This chain connects TRBV11-2 to TRBJ1-1; 7 nucleotides align to TRBD1. The CDR3 length is 13 residues. V shed 1 base and J 6 bases; nucleotides not matched to a gene: 2. The V gene's germline CDR1 is SGHAT and CDR2 FQNNGV. The CDR3 loop is CASSLGTGAEAFF. DNA of the CDR3: TGTGCCAGCAGCTTAGGGACAGGCGCTGAAGCTTTCTTT.

This rearrangement joins TRBV6-1 to TRBJ1-2; D possibly corresponds to TRBD1 (5 bases). This CDR3 has 15 residues. The V end was cut by 3 bases, the J end by 3 bases, with 14 bases between. Germline V gene sequence: CDR1 MNHNS, CDR2 SASEGT. The CDR3 bases are TGTGCCAGCAGTGATTCAGGGTTTCCTGACTATGGCTACACCTTC. As protein: CASSDSGFPDYGYTF.

This chain uses TRBV5-1 with TRBJ2-1, with a weak D call TRBD2 (5 bases). Germline V CDR1 and CDR2: SGHRS, YFSETQ. Trimming cost V 1 base and J 3 bases, with 11 bases left between them. The CDR3 consists of 15 residues. CDR3 region: CASSLMSAGYNEQFF. As DNA, the CDR3 is TGCGCCAGCAGCTTGATGTCCGCGGGCTACAATGAGCAGTTCTTC.

The rearrangement uses TRBV30 and TRBJ2-7; D possibly corresponds to TRBD2 (6 bases). V lost 3 bases, J lost 4 bases, and 10 bases lay in between. CDR1 is GTSNPN and CDR2 is SVGIG in the germline V gene (reference sequence). CDR3 size: 12 residues. CDR3 DNA sequence: TGTGCCTGGAGCATCGGGGGATACGAGCAGTACTTC. Protein: CAWSIGGYEQYF.

V and J are TRBV4-3 and TRBJ1-2, with 9 nucleotides matching TRBD1. Germline CDR1 LGHNA, CDR2 YSLEER. V was clipped by 3 bases and J by 2 bases; unmatched bases: 4. The CDR3 consists of 15 residues. The CDR3 here is CASSQGGQGNYGYTF. The CDR3 nucleotides read TGCGCCAGCAGCCAGGGTGGACAGGGGAACTATGGCTACACCTTC.

This chain joins TRBV4-3 and TRBJ2-7; a possible D gene is TRBD1 (6 bases). The ends were cut back, 2 bases at V and 3 bases at J, with 14 bases in the middle. This CDR3 comprises 15 residues. Germline CDR1 is LGHNA and CDR2 is YSLEER. The CDR3 DNA follows: TGCGCCAGCAGCCAACGAACCGGGACAAGCTACGAGCAGTACTTC. Translating gives CASSQRTGTSYEQYF.

This chain joins TRBV5-1 and TRBJ1-1; D is perhaps TRBD1 (5 bases). This CDR3 spans 15 amino acids. Trimming stripped 0 bases from V and 7 bases from J, with 16 bases between. Germline values: CDR1 SGHRS, CDR2 YFSETQ. For the CDR3, the DNA is TGCGCCAGCAGCTTGGGGTCAGGGCGTAACGTTGAAGCTTTCTTT. Its protein is CASSLGSGRNVEAFF.

The CDR3 is CASSLHTPNYGYTF. The CDR3 DNA sequence: TGTGCCAGCAGCTTACATACTCCTAACTATGGCTACACCTTC. V usage is TRBV7-2 and J usage is TRBJ1-2, with D unclear. CDR1 SGHTA and CDR2 FQGNSA come from the germline V gene. V was pared by 2 bases and J by 0 bases, with 7 bases between. There are 14 residues in the CDR3.

The chain is built from TRBV2 and TRBJ2-3; no reliable D call. CDR3 length: 12 amino acids. Germline V gene data show CDR1 as SNHLY and CDR2 as FYNNEI. V dropped 7 bases and J dropped 3 bases, with 8 bases sitting between them. The CDR3 sequence is CASKAETDTQYF. CDR3 sequence (DNA): TGTGCCAGCAAGGCGGAGACAGATACGCAGTATTTT.

This clone was seen at least ten times. V is TRBV18 and J is TRBJ2-7, with 9 bases fitting TRBD1. CDR1 is KGHSH and CDR2 is LQKENI in the germline V gene. The CDR3 has 13 residues. Germline trimming cut 6 bases from V and 3 bases from J; bases unmatched to any gene: 3. The CDR3 nucleotides read TGTGCCAGCTCGCAGACAGGGGGCTACGAGCAGTACTTC. It encodes CASSQTGGYEQYF.

The chain employs TRBV7-6 and TRBJ2-2, with TRBD2 matching 10 bases. V lost 3 bases, J lost 1 base, and 11 bases stayed unmatched. The CDR3 has 19 amino acids. Germline loops: CDR1 SGHVS, CDR2 FNYEAQ. Here the CDR3 reads CASSFGGPGLALNTGELFF. CDR3 nucleotide sequence: TGTGCCAGCAGCTTCGGAGGCCCGGGACTAGCGCTGAACACCGGGGAGCTGTTTTTT. The variable domain in full, completed from reference TRBV7-6 and TRBJ2-2, reads GAGVSQSPRYKVTKRGQDVALRCDPISGHVSLYWYRQALGQGPEFLTYFNYEAQQDKSGLPNDRFSAERPEGSISTLTIQRTEQRDSAMYRCASSFGGPGLALNTGELFFGEGSRLTVL.

The chain combines TRBV12-5 with TRBJ1-1; no reliable D call. CDR1 and CDR2 from the germline V gene are LGHNT and FRNRAP. CDR3 length equals 14 residues. The germline V and J ends were trimmed by 2 bases and 3 bases, with 10 bases remaining between them. The CDR3 spells CASGLFPGYTEAFF. The CDR3 DNA reads TGTGCTAGTGGTTTGTTTCCGGGATACACTGAAGCTTTCTTT.

The rearrangement links TRBV19 to TRBJ2-7; tentatively, D is TRBD2 (6 bases). CDR1 is LNHDA, CDR2 SQIVND, per germline (reference sequence). This CDR3 has 14 residues. The ends were cut back, 0 bases at V and 6 bases at J, with 12 bases in the middle. This chain's CDR3 is CASSIDAVGGEQYF. CDR3 nucleotides: TGTGCCAGTAGTATAGATGCGGTGGGAGGCGAGCAGTACTTC.

This chain uses TRBV6-1 with TRBJ1-2; 12 bases align to TRBD1. Germline V gene data show CDR1 as MNHNS and CDR2 as SASEGT. Trimming removed 2 bases from V and 6 bases from J; junction bases left unmatched: 13. There are 18 residues in the CDR3. CDR3 in DNA: TGTGCCAGCAGTGAACAGCCCGCGGGGGGGACAGGGGGCGATGGCTACACCTTC. It specifies CASSEQPAGGTGGDGYTF.

This chain connects TRBV9 to TRBJ2-5; 12 positions match TRBD2. Germline V gene lookup returns CDR1 SGDLS and CDR2 YYNGEE. The CDR3 is 16 residues long. Unmatched junction bases numbered 5, after V lost 0 bases and J lost 5 bases. This CDR3 reads CASSVGLAGEEETQYF. In nucleotides, the CDR3 is TGTGCCAGCAGCGTAGGACTAGCGGGAGAAGAGGAGACCCAGTACTTC.

This chain uses TRBV19 with TRBJ2-5, with TRBD1 matching 10 bases. The CDR3 loop spans 18 amino acids. The trim removed 5 bases at V and 4 bases at J, leaving 16 bases unmatched. In germline, CDR1 is LNHDA, CDR2 SQIVND (reference sequence). The CDR3 reads CASSPGLNRDRGGETQYF. The CDR3 DNA sequence: TGTGCCAGTAGTCCAGGCCTCAACCGGGACAGGGGTGGAGAGACCCAGTACTTC.

This clone appeared once. At one end the junction does not follow the germline gene, possibly because of a read error. The chain recombines TRBV7-7 with TRBJ2-7, with TRBD1 identical over 7 bases. CDR3 length equals 15 residues. The germline CDR1 and CDR2 sequences are SSHAT and FNYEAQ (reference sequence). The CDR3 DNA is TGTGCTAGCAGCTTAATGTTTGGGGACAGCTACGAGCAGTACTTC. It yields the protein CASSLMFGDSYEQYF.

This chain connects TRBV29-1 to TRBJ2-1; 11 bases map to TRBD2. CDR1 is SQVTM and CDR2 is ANQGSEA in the germline V gene. The CDR3 extends over 15 amino acids. V dropped 3 bases and J dropped 9; count of bases not matched to a gene: 10. The CDR3 region is CSVEVLAGEDGEQFF. The DNA for the CDR3 is TGCAGCGTTGAGGTACTAGCGGGAGAGGATGGTGAGCAGTTCTTC.

J is TRBJ1-2 and V is TRBV28; the D is unclear. V shed 3 bases and J shed 1 base, with 9 bases lying between them. CDR1 MDHEN and CDR2 SYDVKM come from the germline V gene. This CDR3 is built from 14 residues. CDR3 protein: CASSLRTLNYGYTF. DNA for the CDR3: TGTGCCAGCAGTTTGAGAACCCTTAACTATGGCTACACCTTC.